This T cell receptor (beta chain) was found in a study of ipilimumab plus nivolumab after autologous stem cell transplantation. Study background: Median doses per patient: a few ipilimumab, about eight nivolumab. The DLBCL cohort had primary refractory and relapsed disease, with 18-month progression-free survival of roughly 86% and 30%. Broader study findings: Per the authors, repertoire, Treg and microbiota data justify further study.

The count of this clone is one. What it binds is not known. Starting 14 to 28 days after autologous transplant, ipilimumab 1 mg/kg was given. The CDR3 consists of 16 residues. Clones were sequenced by immunoSEQ multiplex PCR, and TCRdb holds only the in-frame ones, with some missing. The repertoire holds roughly 690 clones, 74% seen once, with 40% to 60% in the top ten. The gene calls are TRBV22-1 and TRBJ2-6; the D segment call TRBD2 is taken from the table without a DNA check. TRBV22-1 represents a pseudogene. This TCR derives from a male donor with diffuse large B-cell lymphoma. The material was PBMCs, obtained in a trial of ipilimumab plus nivolumab as post-transplant consolidation. CDR3 sequence: CPGRTSEQSRANVLTF. The DNA of the CDR3 is TGTCCTGGGAGAACGAGCGAACAAAGTCGGGCCAACGTCCTGACTTTC.